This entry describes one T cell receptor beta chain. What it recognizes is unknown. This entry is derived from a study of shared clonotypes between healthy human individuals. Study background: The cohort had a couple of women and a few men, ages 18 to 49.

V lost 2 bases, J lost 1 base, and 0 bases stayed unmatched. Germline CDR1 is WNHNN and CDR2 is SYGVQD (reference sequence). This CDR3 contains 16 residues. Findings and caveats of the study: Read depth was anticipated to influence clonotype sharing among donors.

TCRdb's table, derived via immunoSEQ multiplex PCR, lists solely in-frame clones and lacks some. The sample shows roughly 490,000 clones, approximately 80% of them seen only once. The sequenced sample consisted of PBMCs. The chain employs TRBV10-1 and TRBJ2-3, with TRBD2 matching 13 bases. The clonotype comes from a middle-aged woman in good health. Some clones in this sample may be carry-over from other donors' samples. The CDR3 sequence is CASSEGLAGGTDTQYF. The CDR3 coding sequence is TGCGCCAGCAGTGAGGGACTAGCGGGAGGCACAGATACGCAGTATTTT.